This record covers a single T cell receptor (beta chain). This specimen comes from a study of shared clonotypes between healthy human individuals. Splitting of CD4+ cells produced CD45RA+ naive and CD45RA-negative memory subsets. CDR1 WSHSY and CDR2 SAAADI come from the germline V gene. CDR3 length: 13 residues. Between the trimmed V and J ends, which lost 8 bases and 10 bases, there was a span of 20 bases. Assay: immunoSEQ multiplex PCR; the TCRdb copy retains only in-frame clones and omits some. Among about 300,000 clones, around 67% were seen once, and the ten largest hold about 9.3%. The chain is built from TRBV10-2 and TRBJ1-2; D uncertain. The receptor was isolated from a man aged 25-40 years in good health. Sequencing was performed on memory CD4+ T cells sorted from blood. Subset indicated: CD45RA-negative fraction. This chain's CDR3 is CASGQVSVRDYTF. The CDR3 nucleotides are TGCGCCAGCGGTCAGGTTAGCGTTCGCGACTACACCTTC.